These 21 T cell receptor beta chains came from one sample sequenced in a study of T cells in Graves' hyperthyroidism and ophthalmopathy. Amplified TCR beta CDR3 regions came from RNA transcripts. The TCR CDR3 was amplified in a first-round RT-PCR using the HTBI primer set. A single record per CDR3 protein comes from TCRdb applying MiXCR to the multiplex PCR reads. The sample lists hundreds of thousands of distinct CDR3 sequences; roughly 14% were seen once. Sequencing used blood. Every receptor here comes from a young man with Graves' ophthalmopathy.

This clonotype was picked up many times. The chain couples TRBV5-1 to TRBJ1-2; unclear D gene. The CDR3 contains 14 residues. Between the trimmed V and J ends, which lost 2 bases and 8 bases, there was a span of 16 bases. Germline V gene sequence: CDR1 SGHRS, CDR2 YFSETQ. The DNA of the CDR3 is TGCGCCAGCAGCTTACCGGACTCACCGTGGGGCTACACCTTC. It is translated as CASSLPDSPWGYTF.

For this clonotype: This may be a read error, as it is one base from a much larger clone. The gene calls are TRBV7-3 and TRBJ2-1; no firm D call. Germline CDR1 SGHTA, CDR2 FQGTGA. This CDR3 comprises 11 residues. The V gene lost 4 bases and the J gene lost 10 bases, with 8 bases spanning the gap. CDR3 in DNA: TGTGCCAGCAGCTCCCTTAAAGAGCAGTTCTTC. It yields the protein CASSSLKEQFF.

V gene TRBV6-1 combines with J gene TRBJ2-7; 8 nucleotides agree with TRBD2. V shed 6 bases, J shed 2 bases, and the junction held 9 bases outside the gene matches. The CDR3 consists of 15 residues. Germline CDR1 MNHNS, CDR2 SASEGT. The chain's CDR3 is CASSPTTSGAYEQYF. The CDR3 nucleotides are TGTGCCAGCAGCCCTACCACTAGCGGCGCCTACGAGCAGTACTTC.

Remarks on this clonotype: This clone may be a read error of a much larger clone one base away. Since no conserved phenylalanine or tryptophan closes the CDR3, a read error is the likely cause. The chain links TRBV29-1 to TRBJ2-7; D not resolved. CDR1 and CDR2 from the germline V gene are SQVTM and ANQGSEA. The CDR3 has 12 residues. V lost 3 bases, J lost 3 bases, and 9 bases lay in between. In DNA, the CDR3 is TGCAGCGTTGAGGGCAGTTACTACGAGCAGTACCTC. It codes for CSVEGSYYEQYL.

This clonotype showed up many times. This chain links TRBV5-1 with TRBJ1-2, with D perhaps matching TRBD1 (6 bases). CDR1 and CDR2 (germline): SGHRS, YFSETQ. Trimming removed 4 bases from V and 7 bases from J, with 14 bases in between. This CDR3 contains 13 residues. DNA of the CDR3: TGCGCCAGCAGCCGGGGGCCAGGGAGTGGCTACACCTTC. Residues: CASSRGPGSGYTF. Drawing the rest from reference TRBV5-1 and TRBJ1-2, the complete variable domain is KAGVTQTPRYLIKTRGQQVTLSCSPISGHRSVSWYQQTPGQGLQFLFEYFSETQRNKGNFPGRFSGRQFSNSRSEMNVSTLELGDSALYLCASSRGPGSGYTFGSGTRLTVV.

This clonotype was observed at least ten times. The rearrangement uses TRBV5-1 and TRBJ1-1; D is unclear. V was shortened by 1 base and J by 3 bases, with 10 bases between the two germline ends. Germline CDR1 SGHRS, CDR2 YFSETQ. The CDR3 loop spans 14 amino acids. In nucleotides, the CDR3 is TGCGCCAGCAGCTTGTCCCCTGGCGACACTGAAGCTTTCTTT. Translation gives CASSLSPGDTEAFF.

The sample holds many counts of this clonotype. The rearrangement links TRBV20-1 to TRBJ2-3; 12 nucleotides match TRBD2. V shed 6 bases, J shed 3 bases, and the junction held 4 bases outside the gene matches. Germline V gives CDR1 DFQATT, CDR2 SNEGSKA (reference sequence). The CDR3 extends over 14 amino acids. The CDR3 region has the DNA TGCAGTGCCGTGACTAGCGGGAGTACAGATACGCAGTATTTT. It specifies CSAVTSGSTDTQYF.

This clonotype was observed at least ten times. V is TRBV6-1 and J is TRBJ2-1; D unresolved. V was trimmed by 7 bases and J by 4 bases, leaving 11 bases between them. From germline, CDR1 is MNHNS and CDR2 SASEGT. The CDR3 sequence is 13 residues long. The CDR3 nucleotides read TGTGCCAGCACCCCCGTTGGGTACAATGAGCAGTTCTTC. It yields the protein CASTPVGYNEQFF.

The chain employs TRBV5-1 and TRBJ1-6; D gene uncertain. The V gene's germline CDR1 is SGHRS and CDR2 YFSETQ. V lost 5 bases, J lost 7 bases, and 10 bases lay in between. This CDR3 has 13 residues. This CDR3 is CASRTAPNSPLHF. The CDR3 bases are TGCGCCAGCAGGACGGCCCCAAATTCACCCCTCCACTTT. Full variable domain (missing parts from reference TRBV5-1 and TRBJ1-6): KAGVTQTPRYLIKTRGQQVTLSCSPISGHRSVSWYQQTPGQGLQFLFEYFSETQRNKGNFPGRFSGRQFSNSRSEMNVSTLELGDSALYLCASRTAPNSPLHFGNGTRLTVT.

Note on this clonotype: It may be a read error: a sequence one base away is much more abundant. V and J are TRBV20-1 and TRBJ2-2, with 12 bases fitting TRBD2. Germline V gene data show CDR1 as DFQATT and CDR2 as SNEGSKA (reference sequence). V shed 5 bases, J shed 7 bases, and the junction held 14 bases outside the gene matches. CDR3 length: 17 amino acids. This CDR3 reads CSACNPLAGGYGGELFF. For the CDR3, the DNA is TGCAGTGCTTGTAACCCCCTAGCGGGAGGGTATGGCGGGGAGCTGTTTTTT.

This clonotype was observed many times. V usage is TRBV11-1 and J usage is TRBJ2-2; 7 positions match TRBD2. This CDR3 has 14 residues. The ends lost 10 bases at V and 1 base at J; junction bases unmatched: 6. CDR1 and CDR2 from the germline V gene are SGHAT and FQDESV (reference sequence). CDR3 nucleotides: TGTGCCACCCGACTAGCAGTGAACACCGGGGAGCTGTTTTTT. This codes for CATRLAVNTGELFF.

This clonotype occurred many times. This chain uses TRBV2 with TRBJ2-7; 7 bases are a match to TRBD2. The CDR3 has 14 amino acids. Germline V CDR1 and CDR2: SNHLY, FYNNEI. The V gene end was trimmed by 1 base and the J gene end by 6 bases; junction bases not matched to a gene: 6. The CDR3, as DNA: TGTGCCAGCAGTGAAGGGCGACTAGCAAGCGAGCAGTACTTC. Translation gives CASSEGRLASEQYF.

The chain combines TRBV7-3 with TRBJ1-5; D gene uncertain. Trimming stripped 5 bases from V and 3 bases from J, with 20 bases between. The CDR3 has 17 amino acids. Germline values: CDR1 SGHTA, CDR2 FQGTGA. Here the CDR3 DNA reads TGTGCCAGCAGCACCCCCCCCGACACCCTAGACAATCAGCCCCAGCATTTT. Encoded protein: CASSTPPDTLDNQPQHF.

This clonotype was counted at least ten times. J is TRBJ2-3 and V is TRBV7-2, with TRBD2 as a possible D gene (5 bases). The length of the CDR3 is 13 residues. Germline lookup yields CDR1 SGHTA and CDR2 FQGNSA. V was clipped by 7 bases and J by 0 bases, with 8 bases between them. The CDR3 sequence is CASTLASTDTQYF. The CDR3 DNA is TGTGCCAGCACTCTAGCTAGCACAGATACGCAGTATTTT.

In its sample, this clonotype was seen many times. This chain connects TRBV20-1 to TRBJ1-1; D gene uncertain. This CDR3 has 12 residues. V lost 4 bases, J lost 1 base, and 7 bases lay in between. Per the germline V gene, CDR1 is DFQATT and CDR2 is SNEGSKA (reference sequence). CDR3 bases: TGCAGTGCTATGGACGGGAACACTGAAGCTTTCTTT. Its protein is CSAMDGNTEAFF.

Many counts were recorded for this clonotype. The chain is built from TRBV28 and TRBJ2-1; 12 nucleotides agree with TRBD2. V lost 4 bases and J lost 10; bases outside the gene matches: 5. The germline CDR1 and CDR2 sequences are MDHEN and SYDVKM. This CDR3 contains 14 residues. CDR3 amino acids: CASSSPSGREEQFF. In DNA, the CDR3 is TGTGCCAGCAGTTCCCCTAGCGGGAGGGAGGAGCAGTTCTTC.

This clonotype was counted ten times or more. This chain joins TRBV6-6 and TRBJ2-5, with D uncertain. V was clipped by 0 bases and J by 4 bases, with 12 bases between them. The CDR3 runs 15 residues. Germline loops: CDR1 MNHNY, CDR2 SVGAGI (reference sequence). This CDR3 reads CASSYSPAEAETQYF. CDR3 nucleotides: TGTGCCAGCAGTTACTCACCCGCAGAAGCAGAGACCCAGTACTTC.

A few counts support this clonotype. This chain links TRBV20-1 with TRBJ1-5; no clear D. Per the germline V gene, CDR1 is DFQATT and CDR2 is SNEGSKA (reference sequence). The CDR3 extends over 14 amino acids. V dropped 0 bases and J dropped 0 bases, with 6 bases sitting between them. CDR3 region: CSAREDYSNQPQHF. The CDR3 nucleotides are TGCAGTGCTAGAGAGGACTATAGCAATCAGCCCCAGCATTTT.

This clonotype was detected ten times or more. This chain links TRBV6-1 with TRBJ1-5, with D perhaps matching TRBD1 (6 bases). The CDR3 loop spans 14 amino acids. Germline assignment: CDR1 MNHNS and CDR2 SASEGT. The ends were cut back, 6 bases at V and 3 bases at J, with 12 bases in the middle. DNA of the CDR3: TGTGCCAGCAGCCACAGGGACAACAATCAGCCCCAGCATTTT. Its protein product is CASSHRDNNQPQHF.

The rearrangement links TRBV6-2 or TRBV6-3 to TRBJ1-2; a possible D gene is TRBD1 (5 bases). The CDR3 has 13 residues. Germline assignment: CDR1 MNHEY and CDR2 SVGEGT. V lost 2 bases and J 6 bases, leaving 10 bases between the germline ends. The chain's CDR3 is CASSYDGTNGYTF. The CDR3 bases are TGTGCCAGCAGTTACGATGGGACGAATGGCTACACCTTC.

The table lists this clonotype with many counts. The V call is TRBV5-1, the J call TRBJ2-5; D uncertain. The V end was cut by 4 bases, the J end by 1 base, with 8 bases between. The CDR3 has 13 amino acids. Germline V gives CDR1 SGHRS, CDR2 YFSETQ. The CDR3 reads CASSPDGQETQYF. The CDR3 DNA sequence: TGCGCCAGCAGCCCGGACGGCCAAGAGACCCAGTACTTC.